The following is a T cell receptor (beta chain) sequence with its context. Its matching antigen is unknown. Grafts had their tissue processed, releasing intraepithelial and lamina propria lymphocytes. These data are taken from a study of graft-versus-host responses after intestinal transplantation. For the study at large: Multivisceral, liver-intestinal, or isolated intestinal grafts went to recipients. Study-wide findings and caveats: Marrow from the recipient contained GvH clones, some of which had appeared first in ileum or blood.

This CDR3 spans 16 amino acids. Germline V CDR1 and CDR2: ENHRY, SYGVKD. The germline V and J ends were trimmed by 3 bases and 5 bases, with 16 bases remaining between them. Here immunoSEQ multiplex PCR was the method, and the copy in TCRdb shows in-frame clones only, minus some. The sample carries about 18,000 clones, 65% to 85% recorded once. This clonotype was obtained from a human patient who received an intestinal transplant, so some T cells may come from the graft donor. The chain recombines TRBV10-3 with TRBJ2-2, with D perhaps given as TRBD1 or TRBD2 (5 bases each). The input for sequencing was ileum tissue, taken roughly 450 days after intestinal transplant. CDR3 protein: CAISDLGPSGTGELFF. In DNA form, the CDR3 reads TGTGCCATCAGTGACCTGGGGCCTTCGGGGACCGGGGAGCTGTTTTTT.